Listed below are T cell receptor beta chains from one sample, sequenced in a study of blood T cells in healthy people across ages. MiXCR, applied by TCRdb to the 5' RACE reads, yields one record per CDR3 protein. This sample has about 1.5 million distinct CDR3 sequences, with less than 45% found just once. Sequenced material: blood. The receptors stem from a woman aged 18-29 years in good health. Each CDR3 is given with its conserved first and last residue. A D gene is named only where the DNA matches it firmly. Size values are once, few and many counts, or a class for expanded clones, and some rows have none.

j_call: TRBJ1-6
d_call: NA
clone_size: few
v_call: TRBV5-1
cdr3_nt: TGCGCCAGCAGTAGGGGGAATAATTCACCCCTCCACTTT
cdr3_aa: CASSRGNNSPLHF

j_call: TRBJ2-5
d_call: NA
clone_size: few
v_call: TRBV6-2/TRBV6-3
cdr3_nt: TGTGCCAGCAGACTGCCCCAAGAGACCCAGTACTTC
cdr3_aa: CASRLPQETQYF

j_call: TRBJ2-1
d_call: TRBD2
clone_size: NA
v_call: TRBV5-1
cdr3_nt: TGCGCCAGCAGCTTGTTGCTAGCGGGGAGAGAGCAGTTCTTC
cdr3_aa: CASSLLLAGREQFF

j_call: TRBJ2-5
d_call: NA
clone_size: few
v_call: TRBV12-3/TRBV12-4
cdr3_nt: TGTGCCAGCAGTTCCCCTCGGACTCGAGCGACCCAGTACTTC
cdr3_aa: CASSSPRTRATQYF

j_call: TRBJ1-5
d_call: NA
clone_size: NA
v_call: TRBV24-1
cdr3_nt: TGTGCCACCAGTATTCAGGGTGGCAATCAGCCCCAGCATTTT
cdr3_aa: CATSIQGGNQPQHF

j_call: TRBJ2-3
d_call: TRBD2
clone_size: few
v_call: TRBV7-7
cdr3_nt: TGTGCCCTGGAGCGGGGGGATACGCAGTATTTT
cdr3_aa: CALERGDTQYF

j_call: TRBJ2-3
d_call: TRBD1
clone_size: NA
v_call: TRBV6-6
cdr3_nt: TGTGCCAGCAGTTCATTGACAGGGACAGATACGCAGTATTTT
cdr3_aa: CASSSLTGTDTQYF

j_call: TRBJ1-2
d_call: NA
clone_size: few
v_call: TRBV6-1
cdr3_nt: TGTGCCAGCAGGACAGAGACAAACTATGGCTACACCTTC
cdr3_aa: CASRTETNYGYTF

j_call: TRBJ1-2
d_call: NA
clone_size: NA
v_call: TRBV9
cdr3_nt: TGTGCCAGCAGCGTCCCCCCGGATGGCTACACCTTC
cdr3_aa: CASSVPPDGYTF

j_call: TRBJ1-1
d_call: NA
clone_size: NA
v_call: TRBV29-1
cdr3_nt: TGCAGCGTTGAGGGGGCGACAGTTGAAGCTTTCTTT
cdr3_aa: CSVEGATVEAFF

j_call: TRBJ2-1
d_call: NA
clone_size: NA
v_call: TRBV20-1
cdr3_nt: TGCAGTACCCACGTACTGGGGATCTCCTACAATGAGCAGTTCTTC
cdr3_aa: CSTHVLGISYNEQFF

j_call: TRBJ2-3
d_call: NA
clone_size: few
v_call: TRBV20-1
cdr3_nt: TGCAGTGCTAGAGGATCTACTAGCACAGATACGCAGTATTTT
cdr3_aa: CSARGSTSTDTQYF

j_call: TRBJ2-3
d_call: NA
clone_size: NA
v_call: TRBV20-1
cdr3_nt: TGCAGTGCTAGAGGTCACAGTGGCACAGATACGCAGTATTTT
cdr3_aa: CSARGHSGTDTQYF

j_call: TRBJ2-7
d_call: TRBD2
clone_size: few
v_call: TRBV6-5
cdr3_nt: TGTGCCAGCAGTTACGCCAGGGCTAGCGGGAGGACCTACGAGCAGTACTTC
cdr3_aa: CASSYARASGRTYEQYF

j_call: TRBJ2-3
d_call: TRBD2
clone_size: NA
v_call: TRBV12-3/TRBV12-4
cdr3_nt: TGTGCCAGCGGACTCAGCGGGAGTGATACGCAGTATTTT
cdr3_aa: CASGLSGSDTQYF

j_call: TRBJ1-6
d_call: NA
clone_size: NA
v_call: TRBV6-5
cdr3_nt: TGTGCCAGCAGTCACCTGAATAATTCACCCCTCCACTTT
cdr3_aa: CASSHLNNSPLHF

j_call: TRBJ2-5
d_call: NA
clone_size: many
v_call: TRBV18
cdr3_nt: TGTGCCAGCTCACCAACGGGCTCCCAAGAGACCCAGTACTTC
cdr3_aa: CASSPTGSQETQYF

j_call: TRBJ2-1
d_call: TRBD2
clone_size: NA
v_call: TRBV20-1
cdr3_nt: TGCAGTGCTTTACTAGCGGGAAACTACAATGAGCAGTTCTTC
cdr3_aa: CSALLAGNYNEQFF

j_call: TRBJ1-5
d_call: NA
clone_size: NA
v_call: TRBV5-5
cdr3_nt: TGTGCCAGCAGCTTGGCCCCGGGGGCGGTTCGTCAGCCCCAGCATTTT
cdr3_aa: CASSLAPGAVRQPQHF

j_call: TRBJ2-1
d_call: NA
clone_size: NA
v_call: TRBV15
cdr3_nt: TGTGCCACCAGCAGAGATAGCGTTCGAGAGCAGTTCTTC
cdr3_aa: CATSRDSVREQFF

j_call: TRBJ2-1
d_call: TRBD2
clone_size: few
v_call: TRBV9
cdr3_nt: TGTGCCAGCAGCGTCGGGACTAGCGGGAGCAATGAGCAGTTCTTC
cdr3_aa: CASSVGTSGSNEQFF

j_call: TRBJ1-4
d_call: NA
clone_size: NA
v_call: TRBV4-3
cdr3_nt: TGCGCCAGCAGCCAAGATCGTGGGGGGTATAATGAAAAACTGTTTTTT
cdr3_aa: CASSQDRGGYNEKLFF

j_call: TRBJ2-1
d_call: TRBD2
clone_size: NA
v_call: TRBV20-1
cdr3_nt: TGCAGTGCTACGCCTGGGACTAGCGTCAACAATGAGCAGTTCTTC
cdr3_aa: CSATPGTSVNNEQFF

j_call: TRBJ1-2
d_call: TRBD1
clone_size: few
v_call: TRBV9
cdr3_nt: TGTGCCAGCAGCGTAGAGGCAGGGGGCGCCGATGGCTACACCTTC
cdr3_aa: CASSVEAGGADGYTF

j_call: TRBJ2-7
d_call: NA
clone_size: NA
v_call: TRBV20-1
cdr3_nt: TGCAGTGCAAAGCCCCTCTTCTCCGAGGTGTACGAGCAGTACTTC
cdr3_aa: CSAKPLFSEVYEQYF

j_call: TRBJ2-1
d_call: TRBD2
clone_size: NA
v_call: TRBV29-1
cdr3_nt: TGCAGCGTTTCTAGCGGGAGAGGGGAGCAGTTCTTC
cdr3_aa: CSVSSGRGEQFF

j_call: TRBJ2-7
d_call: NA
clone_size: NA
v_call: TRBV29-1
cdr3_nt: TGCAGCGTTGAAGATCCAACGGGGATTCACGAGCAGTACTTC
cdr3_aa: CSVEDPTGIHEQYF

j_call: TRBJ2-7
d_call: TRBD1
clone_size: NA
v_call: TRBV6-6
cdr3_nt: TGTGCCAGCAGTTACACGGACAGGAGCTCCTACGAGCAGTACTTC
cdr3_aa: CASSYTDRSSYEQYF

j_call: TRBJ2-7
d_call: NA
clone_size: NA
v_call: TRBV12-3/TRBV12-4
cdr3_nt: TGTGCCAGCAGTTTAGCTGGGAGAGCGGTTCTTCCCTACGAGCAGTACTTC
cdr3_aa: CASSLAGRAVLPYEQYF

j_call: TRBJ2-1
d_call: TRBD2
clone_size: NA
v_call: TRBV7-3
cdr3_nt: TGTGCCAGCAGCTTAACTCTAGCGGGGAACCATGAGCAGTTCTTC
cdr3_aa: CASSLTLAGNHEQFF

j_call: TRBJ2-7
d_call: NA
clone_size: few
v_call: TRBV29-1
cdr3_nt: TGCAGCGTTCTGGGACACCCCTACGAGCAGTACTTC
cdr3_aa: CSVLGHPYEQYF

j_call: TRBJ1-3
d_call: NA
clone_size: NA
v_call: TRBV20-1
cdr3_nt: TGCAGTGCTAGCCCCGGAGTCTCTGGAAACACCATATATTTT
cdr3_aa: CSASPGVSGNTIYF